The rows below give T cell receptor beta chains drawn from one sample of a study of Graves' ophthalmopathy and Graves' hyperthyroidism. MiXCR was run by TCRdb on the multiplex PCR reads, yielding one entry per CDR3 protein. Seen here are about 480,000 distinct CDR3 sequences, approximately 14% observed once, and the top ten hold approximately 9.8%. The sample consisted of blood. These TCRs come from a woman aged 25 to 45 with Graves' ophthalmopathy. CDR3s include the opening cysteine and the closing phenylalanine or tryptophan. Part of the rows lack a size; the others show once, few, many or a class for expanded clones.

abundance: many; v_gene: TRBV27; j_gene: TRBJ1-2; CDR3aa: CASSFGDRFHYGYTF
abundance: many; v_gene: TRBV15; j_gene: TRBJ1-1; CDR3aa: CATSPYGGNTEAFF
abundance: few; v_gene: TRBV4-1; j_gene: TRBJ1-5; CDR3aa: CASSQGSGQPQHF
abundance: many; v_gene: TRBV4-2; j_gene: TRBJ1-1; CDR3aa: CASNLRGSEAFF
abundance: many; v_gene: TRBV12-3/TRBV12-4; j_gene: TRBJ2-5; CDR3aa: CASNRFGETQYF
abundance: few; v_gene: TRBV20-1; j_gene: TRBJ1-5; CDR3aa: CSATGQGNVQNQPQHF
abundance: many; v_gene: TRBV6-1; j_gene: TRBJ1-2; CDR3aa: CASSLGAGSADGYTF
abundance: few; v_gene: TRBV3-1; j_gene: TRBJ2-5; CDR3aa: CASSQWAQQETQYF
abundance: few; v_gene: TRBV3-1; j_gene: TRBJ2-7; CDR3aa: CASSQWRQGAYEQYF
abundance: many; v_gene: TRBV28; j_gene: TRBJ2-5; CDR3aa: CASSFEGRANQETQYF
abundance: -; v_gene: TRBV7-3; j_gene: TRBJ1-6; CDR3aa: CASSSTTGSPLHF
abundance: many; v_gene: TRBV12-3/TRBV12-4; j_gene: TRBJ2-4; CDR3aa: CASSLGRNKNIQYF
abundance: many; v_gene: TRBV20-1; j_gene: TRBJ2-5; CDR3aa: CSARAVRGMQTQYF
abundance: many; v_gene: TRBV28; j_gene: TRBJ1-6; CDR3aa: CASNFIGENNSPLHF
abundance: many; v_gene: TRBV19; j_gene: TRBJ2-7; CDR3aa: CACSSAGYEQYF
abundance: many; v_gene: TRBV6-5; j_gene: TRBJ2-2; CDR3aa: CASSYSMAGDTGELFF
abundance: -; v_gene: TRBV11-1; j_gene: TRBJ2-5; CDR3aa: CASSPKGLAGGPQETQYF
abundance: many; v_gene: TRBV9; j_gene: TRBJ2-5; CDR3aa: CASSVAVSDGETQYF
abundance: few; v_gene: TRBV19; j_gene: TRBJ1-5; CDR3aa: CASSRGAHYSNQPQHF
abundance: -; v_gene: TRBV7-6; j_gene: TRBJ2-5; CDR3aa: CASSLGLLAGVMETQYF
abundance: many; v_gene: TRBV6-1; j_gene: TRBJ1-2; CDR3aa: CASRKVSDTGYGYTF
abundance: many; v_gene: TRBV2; j_gene: TRBJ2-7; CDR3aa: CASSTGGISYEQYF
abundance: many; v_gene: TRBV28; j_gene: TRBJ2-7; CDR3aa: CASIGRPNSYEQYF
abundance: many; v_gene: TRBV28; j_gene: TRBJ1-2; CDR3aa: CASSSGTLYGYTF